These T cell receptor beta chains were read from a single sample in a study of T cells in Graves' hyperthyroidism and ophthalmopathy. From the multiplex PCR reads, TCRdb called clonotypes with MiXCR, one entry per CDR3 protein. The table records approximately 360,000 distinct CDR3 sequences, approximately 15% of them present only once. Sequenced input: blood. Every receptor here comes from a woman aged 18 to 35 with Graves' hyperthyroidism that later progressed to Graves' ophthalmopathy. Both conserved end residues are part of each CDR3. D genes are given only for firm matches. Part of the rows lack a size; the others show once, few, many or a class for expanded clones.

V	size	J	D	DNA	CDR3
TRBV2	many	TRBJ2-1	TRBD2	TGTGCCAGCAGCGCAGGGACTAGCGGGAGGCGGGGGAAGAATGAGCAGTTCTTC	CASSAGTSGRRGKNEQFF
TRBV27	NA	TRBJ2-5	NA	TGTGCCAGCAGCGACGGGGTCGTCCAGTACTTC	CASSDGVVQYF
TRBV29-1	few	TRBJ1-4	NA	TGCAGCGTTGAGATGGGCAGGGCTAAACTGTTTTTT	CSVEMGRAKLFF
TRBV7-9	few	TRBJ1-4	NA	TGTGCCAGCAGCTTAGACGGATCAACTAATGAAAAACTGTTTTTT	CASSLDGSTNEKLFF
TRBV6-1	NA	TRBJ2-5	TRBD1	TGTGCCAGCACCAAAATAGGACAGGGTGAGACCCAGTACTTC	CASTKIGQGETQYF
TRBV20-1	NA	TRBJ1-2	NA	TGCAGTGCTAGAGATGGGTCGGGGACTAACTATGGCTACACCTTC	CSARDGSGTNYGYTF
TRBV5-1	many	TRBJ1-4	NA	TGCGCCAGCAGCTGGGGTGCAACTAATGAAAAACTGTTTTTT	CASSWGATNEKLFF
TRBV9	few	TRBJ1-3	NA	TGTGCCAGCAGCGGAGCTCAGGGATCTGGAAACACCATATATTTT	CASSGAQGSGNTIYF
TRBV11-2	few	TRBJ2-1	NA	TGTGCCATCAGTGAGAGGCAGGGTGAGCAGTTCTTC	CAISERQGEQFF
TRBV5-1	NA	TRBJ2-5	TRBD1	TGCGCCAGCAGCCGGGACAGGGTGATCGAGACCCAGTACTTC	CASSRDRVIETQYF
TRBV12-3/TRBV12-4	many	TRBJ1-1	NA	TGTGCCAGCAGTTTCTCGGACATGAACACTGAAGCTTTCTTT	CASSFSDMNTEAFF
TRBV9	NA	TRBJ2-3	TRBD2	TGTGCCAGCAGCGTAGGCGGGGGGGCTAGCACAGATACGCAGTATTTT	CASSVGGGASTDTQYF
TRBV6-5	many	TRBJ2-1	TRBD1	TGTGCCAGCAGTTACGGGGACAGCCGCTACAATGAGCAGTTCTTC	CASSYGDSRYNEQFF
TRBV30	NA	TRBJ1-4	NA	TGTGCCGCGGGACGGTTTTTAACTAATGAAAAACTGTTTTTT	CAAGRFLTNEKLFF
TRBV20-1	many	TRBJ1-1	NA	TGCAGTGCTCACCAGGGAGGATATACTGAAGCTTTCTTT	CSAHQGGYTEAFF
TRBV13	NA	TRBJ2-6	NA	TGTGCCAGCAGCTACGGATATGGACCCTGGAACTCTGGGGCCAACGTCCTGACTTTC	CASSYGYGPWNSGANVLTF
TRBV20-1	many	TRBJ2-5	NA	TGCAGTGCTAGAGCCTCAGCGAGAGAGACCCAGTACTTC	CSARASARETQYF
TRBV20-1	NA	TRBJ2-1	NA	TGCAGTGCCGGACAAGTCCCCAGCCCCTACAATGAGCAGTTCTTC	CSAGQVPSPYNEQFF
TRBV6-1	many	TRBJ2-1	TRBD2	TGTGCCAGCAGTCGAACTAGCGGGAGGGTCTACAATGAGCAGTTCTTC	CASSRTSGRVYNEQFF
TRBV5-1	few	TRBJ2-3	NA	TGCGCCAGCAGCCGGGGGGACAGCACCACAGATACGCAGTATTTT	CASSRGDSTTDTQYF
TRBV28	many	TRBJ2-1	TRBD2	TGTGCCAGCAGTATGCTAGCGGGATACAATGAGCAGTTCTTC	CASSMLAGYNEQFF
TRBV20-1	NA	TRBJ1-3	NA	TGCAGTGCTAGAGACAAGCTTGGAAACACCATATATTTT	CSARDKLGNTIYF
TRBV29-1	many	TRBJ2-3	TRBD1	TGCAGCGTTGAGAGGGACAGGGGGACAGATACGCAGTATTTT	CSVERDRGTDTQYF
TRBV27	many	TRBJ1-2	NA	TGTGCCAGCAGTTTCAAGGGGGGCTGGTATGGCTACACCTTC	CASSFKGGWYGYTF
TRBV7-9	few	TRBJ2-5	TRBD2	TGTGCCAGCAGATTGGGACTAGCGGGAGGAATCCAAGAGACCCAGTACTTC	CASRLGLAGGIQETQYF
TRBV12-5	many	TRBJ2-3	TRBD1	TGTGCTAGTGGCTCCACCCCGGACAGGGAGGCAGATACGCAGTATTTT	CASGSTPDREADTQYF
TRBV7-8	few	TRBJ1-2	NA	TGTGCCAGCAGCTCTCGGGACTTCACGGGAGGCTACACCTTC	CASSSRDFTGGYTF
TRBV11-3	many	TRBJ2-3	TRBD2	TGTGCCAGCAGCTCGCTAGCGGATAGCACAGATACGCAGTATTTT	CASSSLADSTDTQYF
TRBV20-1	many	TRBJ2-4	NA	TGCAGTGCTTCCCCCGCTGTTCGGCAGCGGATAGCCAAAAACATTCAGTACTTC	CSASPAVRQRIAKNIQYF
TRBV10-3	many	TRBJ2-1	TRBD2	TGTGCCATCAGTGAAAGGCTAGCGGGAGGTTCCTACAATGAGCAGTTCTTC	CAISERLAGGSYNEQFF
TRBV7-9	few	TRBJ2-3	NA	TGTGCCGACACAGATACGCAGTATTTT	CADTDTQYF
TRBV19	many	TRBJ1-5	TRBD1	TGTGCCAGTAGTACCCCGGGGACAGGGGGCAACCAGCCCCAGCATTTT	CASSTPGTGGNQPQHF
TRBV2	many	TRBJ2-5	NA	TGTGCCAGCACCCCCGGGGCCCGGCGAGAGACCCAGTACTTC	CASTPGARRETQYF
TRBV6-1	NA	TRBJ1-3	TRBD1	TGTGCCAGCAGTCCCGGGACAGTTGAAGGAAACACCATATATTTT	CASSPGTVEGNTIYF
TRBV6-2/TRBV6-3	many	TRBJ2-7	TRBD2	TGTGCCAGCAGTTTGCTAGCGGGAGGGAGCGAGCAGTACTTC	CASSLLAGGSEQYF
TRBV5-6	many	TRBJ2-5	NA	TGTGCCAGCAGCCGGGACACCTCGGGGAAAGAGACCCAGTACTTC	CASSRDTSGKETQYF
TRBV11-2	many	TRBJ1-6	NA	TGTGCCAGCAGCTTAAGGCCCATGGCTTCACCCCTCCACTTT	CASSLRPMASPLHF
TRBV4-1	NA	TRBJ2-2	NA	TGCGCCAGCAGCCCACCTGCGGCCGGGGAGCTGTTTTTT	CASSPPAAGELFF
TRBV27	many	TRBJ2-5	NA	TGTGCCAGCAGCAGCAGGGGTGAAGGAGAGACCCAGTACTTC	CASSSRGEGETQYF
TRBV2	many	TRBJ2-5	TRBD2	TGTGCCAGCCGCGGACTAGCGGGAGGAGAGACCCAGTACTTC	CASRGLAGGETQYF
TRBV6-2/TRBV6-3	many	TRBJ2-1	NA	TGTGCCAGCAGTTACTCCGTGTTTAGCGCCCGGAGCTCCTACAATGAGCAGTTCTTC	CASSYSVFSARSSYNEQFF
TRBV7-2	NA	TRBJ2-7	TRBD1	TGTGCCAGCAGCCAAGGGGCCCAGGGGGCGGGGGAGCAGTACTTC	CASSQGAQGAGEQYF
TRBV7-8	NA	TRBJ2-2	TRBD2	TGTGCCAGCAGCTTAGTGGGACTAGCGGGAGGTCACACCGGGGAGCTGTTTTTT	CASSLVGLAGGHTGELFF
TRBV12-3/TRBV12-4	NA	TRBJ1-1	NA	TGTGCCAGCAGTTTGTCCAGTAGGACTGAAGCTTTCTTT	CASSLSSRTEAFF
TRBV19	few	TRBJ2-7	NA	TGTGCCAGTAGCCCCCTACAGAATGTCTACGAGCAGTACTTC	CASSPLQNVYEQYF
TRBV12-3/TRBV12-4	few	TRBJ2-2	NA	TGTGCCAGCAGTTTTGGGGCTACCGGGGAGCTGTTTTTT	CASSFGATGELFF
TRBV27	many	TRBJ2-7	TRBD2	TGTGCCAGCAGTTCGCACCAGACTAGCGGGCGGTTTTACGAGCAGTACTTC	CASSSHQTSGRFYEQYF
TRBV6-1	many	TRBJ1-1	NA	TGTGCCAGCACCCTTCCAGGGAACACTGAAGCTTTCTTT	CASTLPGNTEAFF
TRBV7-9	many	TRBJ2-3	NA	TGTGCCAGCAGCTTAGCGGTCGGGGGACCCACAGATACGCAGTATTTT	CASSLAVGGPTDTQYF
TRBV6-5	NA	TRBJ1-3	NA	TGTGCCAGCAGTTACTCCGGGGATTTACGAAGCACCATATATTTT	CASSYSGDLRSTIYF
TRBV20-1	many	TRBJ2-7	TRBD1	TGCAGTGCTAGAGATTCCCTGATCGGATTGGACAGGCAAGCCTACGAGCAGTACTTC	CSARDSLIGLDRQAYEQYF
TRBV2	NA	TRBJ1-6	NA	TGTGTCAGCAACCCGGGAGTAGGATCACCCCTCCACTTT	CVSNPGVGSPLHF
TRBV7-8	NA	TRBJ2-4	TRBD1	TGTGCCAGCAGCTTAGTGCAGGGGGCGTTTCAGTACTTC	CASSLVQGAFQYF
TRBV29-1	many	TRBJ2-7	NA	TGCAGCGTTGAGGGGTTACTGCCCTCCGAGCAGTACTTC	CSVEGLLPSEQYF
TRBV9	few	TRBJ2-1	NA	TGTGCCAGCAGCGCACAGGACGCCAGCTCCTACAATGAGCAGTTCTTC	CASSAQDASSYNEQFF
TRBV6-1	many	TRBJ2-7	NA	TGTGCCAGCAGTCGGCCAGGGCCCTACGAGCAGTACTTC	CASSRPGPYEQYF
TRBV10-3	NA	TRBJ2-7	TRBD2	TGTGCCATCAAGGCTAGCGGTATCGCCTACGAGCAGTACTTC	CAIKASGIAYEQYF
TRBV27	NA	TRBJ1-1	NA	TGTGCCAGCATGGGTGGTGCTGAAGCTTTCTTT	CASMGGAEAFF